This note documents a single T cell receptor (beta chain) sequence. This clone was seen only a few times. This receptor's antigen is unknown. Base qualities are not recorded, but no much larger clone differs from it by a single base. This sample was taken from a study of cytomegalovirus exposure and HLA in healthy donors (dated by TCRdb to the late 2010s). About the investigation overall: An earlier analysis of some 600 of the donors reported roughly 300 Gb of sequence data and 117 million unique TCR beta sequences obtained from about 179 million T cells. To study patterns of TCR occurrence, a later analysis re-analyzed previously published TCR beta repertoires from around 660 donors and added high-resolution HLA genotyping. To predict cytomegalovirus infection status, the study brought together high-throughput TCR immunosequencing, statistical association of individual TCRs with disease status, and machine learning. About 300 gigabases of sequencing data and approximately 85 million unique TCR sequences were included in an early release covering several hundred HLA-typed donors. The later analysis used no new phenotypic data to find candidate immune exposures, relying instead on TCR beta sequences and their occurrence across donors. The T cell repertoires of 666 subjects were profiled by immunosequencing and related to cytomegalovirus serostatus. Of the approximately 400 genotyped donors, 65% to 90% fell in the genetic ancestry cluster associated with self-reported Caucasian donors. The number of donors typed differed by locus, with about 629-630 for A, B, C, DRB1 and DQB1, roughly 550 for DQA1, approximately 570 for DPA1, and some 450 for DPB1. Donor age, sex, ethnicity and CMV serostatus were collected together with the repertoire data. The aim of the study was to test whether cataloging public T cell receptors could identify signatures of past pathogen exposure. To decide whether each TCR beta V gene segment behaved as functional or pseudogenic, an earlier analysis of some 570 of the donors relied on high-throughput TCR beta sequencing. All discovery cohort repertoires had been generated using a single sequencing platform. A later genetic analysis took genome-wide SNP genotypes for about 55% of the 666 donors and used that subset as a discovery cohort. Because of strong linkage in the cohort, five DR-DQ haplotypes were treated as single units for association and clustering. Both class I and class II loci were covered by HLA typing, at four-digit resolution. Besides the first cohort of around 700 subjects, a separate validation cohort made up of over 100 different subjects was used. Among around 400 genotyped donors of the cohort, an average of approximately 240,000 unique TCR beta nucleotide sequences was sequenced per donor, of which about 19% were non-productive.

In total, 666 healthy bone marrow donors made up the cohort. All cohort members were sampled while nominally healthy, although unrecorded immune exposures were likely present. The donor was CMV seronegative and belonged to the group of approximately 320 seronegative cohort members. A peripheral blood sample was provided by each donor, and peripheral blood mononuclear cells were used for TCR beta sequencing. The Qiagen DNeasy Blood Extraction Kit was used to extract genomic DNA from the blood cell samples. Overall study results and their limits: HLA typing was unavailable for some donors at each locus, so association tests used only the typed subset. Most CMV-associated TCR beta chains appeared to be HLA-restricted in a later analysis, and the HLA associations seemed to be driven largely by CMV exposure. This cohort had only TCR beta chains sequenced, and the lack of alpha or paired-chain data limited which features could be detected. Compared with equally common non-associated chains, HLA-associated TCR beta chains in a later analysis were more clonally expanded and had lower generation probabilities. In an earlier analysis of around 600 of the donors, most TCR beta V segments appeared in productive rearrangements about 87% or about 30% of the time, broadly matching IMGT annotations. The 87-base-pair reads could not distinguish some IMGT-functional V segments, including TRBV6-2 and TRBV6-3, so those segments were excluded. Cytomegalovirus status was reported to be diagnosed by the classifier with high specificity and sensitivity in both the original and validation cohorts. In the study, about 150 TCR beta chains were listed as associated with cytomegalovirus. In a later genetic analysis, a missense DCLRE1C variant was associated with V-gene and J-gene trimming of TCR beta chains, and the association was replicated in an independent cohort. The authors suggested that the approach could potentially be extended to other disease states and immunological phenotypes. According to a later analysis, TCR association rates differed among HLA loci, with DRB1 alleles showing the most associated TCRs and HLA-C alleles showing the fewest. A few of the identified cytomegalovirus-associated TCR beta chains were confirmed in vitro to be specific for cytomegalovirus antigens. Correlated functional status among segregating V segments might reflect linkage disequilibrium, but an unknown experimental factor could not be ruled out. Compared with the approximately 710-donor mean, donors in an Asian-associated ancestry cluster had fewer N-insertions in productive TCRs, according to a later genetic analysis. Strong co-occurrence of HLA alleles, especially DR and DQ, made assigning TCR associations to individual alleles difficult. Because counts were too low, around 17 rarely observed V segments, including chromosome 9 orphons, were left out of the earlier analysis of 500 to 750 of the donors. A later analysis associated about 17,000 TCR beta sequences with specific HLA alleles at a false discovery rate of 0.05. The sequencing pipeline was judged likely to have produced a cluster of highly shared sequence variants as a technical artifact. Most TCR sequences were seen in very few donors, while some public TCRs were found in many individuals. A further reported finding was that TCR beta sequences accurately predicted the HLA-A and HLA-B alleles for most subjects in the first cohort. Roughly uniform sequencing depth across donors was assumed in presence/absence analyses, although this assumption may not hold. In a later analysis, several top co-occurrence clusters were reported to appear linked to parvovirus B19, influenza, CMV and Epstein-Barr virus. Immune exposure information for the cohort was limited to CMV serostatus.

Library prep was done by the immunoSEQ multiplex PCR assay. For the multiplex PCR, a mixture combining 60 forward primers for TCR Vbeta segments and 13 reverse primers for TCR Jbeta segments was used. Amplification of the CDR3 region of rearranged TCR beta genes was performed with a multiplex PCR assay on genomic DNA. Amplified TCR beta libraries were sequenced as 87-base-pair reads on the Illumina HiSeq System. The original pipeline was this. In a later analysis, tens of millions of unique TCR beta chains were counted across the 666 repertoires, and about 10 million of these chains were shared by at least two donors. To remove PCR and sequencing errors, raw reads were error-corrected and collapsed into unique sequences using a nearest-neighbor algorithm that merged closely related sequences. Alignment of CDR3 sequences to IMGT reference sequences was used to assign V, D and J gene segments. Each retained sequence needed at least a six-nucleotide match to both a V gene segment and a J gene segment. A rearrangement counted as productive if the CDR3 had no stop codons and remained in frame with V and J, and every other rearrangement counted as non-productive. CDR3 was defined according to IMGT convention as the region running from the second conserved V-encoded cysteine to the conserved J-encoded phenylalanine. Sequences without an unambiguous match to a single V gene segment were excluded from the earlier analysis of over 500 of the donors. An earlier analysis of some 610 of the donors called V segments functional above 56.7% productive rearrangements and segregating when the between-donor standard deviation exceeded 5%. A statistical classification framework was built for diagnosing cytomegalovirus status from the catalog of TCR beta chain sequences. In a later analysis, V and J genes were assigned by comparing TCR nucleotide sequences against IMGT/GENE-DB human TR gene sequences. In a later analysis, CDR3 sequences and most-parsimonious VDJ recombination scenarios were assigned using the TCRdist pipeline. In a later analysis, each TCR beta chain was defined by its CDR3 amino acid sequence together with its V-gene family, and reads without a unique V-gene family were excluded. As a way to deal with suspected cross-contamination and a sequencing artifact, a later analysis dropped roughly 600 nucleotide sequences that were highly shared and had low generation probability. A later analysis calculated a clonal expansion index for each public chain from normalized within-repertoire ranks of inferred template counts. In a later analysis, generation probabilities were computed using a VDJ recombination model fitted to out-of-frame rearrangements, and the results were checked against IGoR. In a later analysis, hypergeometric tests were used to score TCR-TCR, TCR-HLA and TCR-CMV co-occurrence, with a repertoire-size bias correction applied to TCR pairs. False discovery rates were estimated in a later analysis by permuting HLA or CMV assignments 20 times. In a later analysis, co-occurring TCRs were grouped using DBSCAN, and TCRdist sequence similarity was added for clustering within HLA-allele-positive subsets. For co-occurrence clustering, repertoires with fewer than 30,000 or more than 120,000 public chains were excluded, along with about five repertoires with anomalous nucleotide sharing. Drawn from immuneACCESS, this table holds only the in-frame rearrangements with V and J called that TCRdb kept. Clones are partly lost; checked studies trace under half to an unresolved V gene and leave the rest unexplained. D and trimming come from the DNA, and the V and J calls and clone size come from that table. The sample contains some 140,000 clones, approximately 72% of them found a single time. Together, the top ten hold approximately 3% of the sample.

CDR1 and CDR2 were assigned from the germline V gene as SGHTA and FQGNSA. From its cysteine to its phenylalanine, the CDR3 spans 16 amino acids. CDR3 DNA only is kept here, 48 bases in frame from base 1. V drops 1 base and J drops 3 bases, leaving 16 bases in between. The receptor was derived from a young man in good health and CMV-seronegative. The sequencing input was PBMCs. Recombination connected TRBV7-2 to TRBJ2-7; no D segment can be confidently identified. The CDR3 protein sequence reads: CASSLESQAPYYEQYF. The nucleotide sequence is given as TGTGCCAGCAGCTTAGAGTCCCAGGCTCCCTACTACGAGCAGTACTTC.